The source of this TCR beta chain is a study of blood T cell repertoires in COVID-19. Study-wide background: In each case, the material was cDNA or gDNA derived from T cells, B-cell-depleted T cells, or PBMCs.

Original methodology: Reference gene primer amplification in the assay estimated nucleated cell counts. Profiling relied on immunoSEQ multiplex PCR, and the TCRdb table lists in-frame clones only, not all of them. Clone size and V and J calls were adopted from that table, with D and trimming inferred from the DNA. The sample has about 480,000 clones; more than 85% are singletons. V was clipped by 5 bases and J by 1 base, with 8 bases between them. Germline values: CDR1 WSHSY, CDR2 SAAADI. This CDR3 region has 14 residues. The specimen was peripheral blood. The chain recombines TRBV10-2 with TRBJ2-2, with D perhaps matching TRBD2 (5 bases). The sequence was collected from a woman in her twenties or thirties with acute or convalescent COVID-19. In DNA, the CDR3 is TGCGCCAGCAGTCGGGGAGAGAACACCGGGGAGCTGTTTTTT. Protein: CASSRGENTGELFF.